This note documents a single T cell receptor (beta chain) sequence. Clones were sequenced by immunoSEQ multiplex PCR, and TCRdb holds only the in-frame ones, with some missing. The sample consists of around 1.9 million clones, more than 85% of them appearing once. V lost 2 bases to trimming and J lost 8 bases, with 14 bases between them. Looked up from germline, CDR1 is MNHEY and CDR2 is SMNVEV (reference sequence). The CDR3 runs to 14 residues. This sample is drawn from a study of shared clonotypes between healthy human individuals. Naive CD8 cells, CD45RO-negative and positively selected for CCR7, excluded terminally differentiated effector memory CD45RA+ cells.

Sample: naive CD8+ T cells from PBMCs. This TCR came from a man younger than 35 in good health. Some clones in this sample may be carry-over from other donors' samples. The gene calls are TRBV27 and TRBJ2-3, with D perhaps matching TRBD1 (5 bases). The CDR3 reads CASSLGQGRITQYF. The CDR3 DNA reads TGTGCCAGCAGTTTAGGGCAGGGCCGTATTACGCAGTATTTT.